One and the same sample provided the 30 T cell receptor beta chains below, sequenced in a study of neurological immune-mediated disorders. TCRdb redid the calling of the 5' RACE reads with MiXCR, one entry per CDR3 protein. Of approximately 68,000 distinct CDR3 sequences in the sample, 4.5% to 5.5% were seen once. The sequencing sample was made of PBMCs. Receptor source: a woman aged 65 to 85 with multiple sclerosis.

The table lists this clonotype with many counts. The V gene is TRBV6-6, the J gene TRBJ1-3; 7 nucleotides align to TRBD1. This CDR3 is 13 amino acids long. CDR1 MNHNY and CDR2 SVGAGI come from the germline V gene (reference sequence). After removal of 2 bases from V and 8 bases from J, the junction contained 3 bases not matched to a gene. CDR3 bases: TGTGCCAGCAGTTACGGAACAGGGGACACCATATATTTT. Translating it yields CASSYGTGDTIYF.

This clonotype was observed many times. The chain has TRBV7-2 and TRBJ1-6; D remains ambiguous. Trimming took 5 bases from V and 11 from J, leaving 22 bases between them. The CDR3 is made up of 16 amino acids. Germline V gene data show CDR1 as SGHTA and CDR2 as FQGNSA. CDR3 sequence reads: CASSPLEAGEMAPLHF. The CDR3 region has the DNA TGTGCCAGCAGCCCACTAGAGGCCGGGGAGATGGCACCCCTCCACTTT.

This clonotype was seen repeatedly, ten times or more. The CDR3, as DNA: TGTGCCAGCAGCTTAGACCGGACAGTCAGGAATGAGCAGTTCTTC. Amino acid sequence: CASSLDRTVRNEQFF. This sequence joins TRBV7-2 and TRBJ2-1; a weak D match, TRBD1 (6 bases). The CDR3 loop spans 15 amino acids. CDR1 is SGHTA, CDR2 FQGNSA, per germline. The V end was cut by 1 base, the J end by 7 bases, with 14 bases between.

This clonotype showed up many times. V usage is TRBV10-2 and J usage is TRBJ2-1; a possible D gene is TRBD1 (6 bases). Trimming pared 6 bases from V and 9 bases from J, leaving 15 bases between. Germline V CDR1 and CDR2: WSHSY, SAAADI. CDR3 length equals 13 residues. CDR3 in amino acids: CASRDRRAGEQFF. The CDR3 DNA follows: TGCGCCAGCAGGGACAGAAGGGCTGGTGAGCAGTTCTTC.

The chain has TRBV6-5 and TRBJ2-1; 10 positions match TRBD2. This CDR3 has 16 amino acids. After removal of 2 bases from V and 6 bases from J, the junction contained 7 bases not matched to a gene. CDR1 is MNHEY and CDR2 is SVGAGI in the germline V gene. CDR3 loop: CASSYELAGVPNEQFF. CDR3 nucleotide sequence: TGTGCCAGCAGTTACGAGCTAGCGGGAGTTCCCAATGAGCAGTTCTTC.

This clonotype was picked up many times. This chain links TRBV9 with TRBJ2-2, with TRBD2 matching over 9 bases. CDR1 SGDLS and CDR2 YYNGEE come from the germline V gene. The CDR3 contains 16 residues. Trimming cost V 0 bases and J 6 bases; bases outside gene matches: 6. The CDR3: CASSVVSGSLSGELFF. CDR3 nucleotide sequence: TGTGCCAGCAGCGTAGTTAGCGGGAGTCTCTCCGGGGAGCTGTTTTTT.

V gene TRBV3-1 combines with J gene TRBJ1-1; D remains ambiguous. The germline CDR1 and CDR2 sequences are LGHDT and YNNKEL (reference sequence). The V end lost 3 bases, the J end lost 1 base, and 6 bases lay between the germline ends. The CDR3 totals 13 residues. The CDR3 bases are TGTGCCAGCAGCCAGTCGGGGAACACTGAAGCTTTCTTT. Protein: CASSQSGNTEAFF.

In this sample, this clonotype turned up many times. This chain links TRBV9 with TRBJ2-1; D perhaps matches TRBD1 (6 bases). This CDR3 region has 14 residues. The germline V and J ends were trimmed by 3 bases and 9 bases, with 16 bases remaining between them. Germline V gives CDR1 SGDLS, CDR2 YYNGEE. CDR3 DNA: TGTGCCAGCAGCGGTAGGGTGACAGGTAGTGAGCAGTTCTTC. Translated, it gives CASSGRVTGSEQFF.

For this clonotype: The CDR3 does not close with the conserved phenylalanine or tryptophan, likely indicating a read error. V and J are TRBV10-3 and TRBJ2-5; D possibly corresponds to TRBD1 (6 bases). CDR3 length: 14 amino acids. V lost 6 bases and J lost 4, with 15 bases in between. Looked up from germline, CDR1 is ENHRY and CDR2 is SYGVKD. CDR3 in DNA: TGTGCCATCAGCGTTTCGGCAGGGGTAGAGACCCAGTACAAC. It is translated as CAISVSAGVETQYN.

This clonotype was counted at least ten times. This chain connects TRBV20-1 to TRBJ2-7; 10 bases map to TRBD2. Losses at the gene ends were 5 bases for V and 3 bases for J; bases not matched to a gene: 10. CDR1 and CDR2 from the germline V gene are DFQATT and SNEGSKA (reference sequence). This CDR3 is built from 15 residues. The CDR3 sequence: CSAPPASGSIYEQYF. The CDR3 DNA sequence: TGCAGTGCTCCTCCAGCTAGCGGGAGTATCTACGAGCAGTACTTC.

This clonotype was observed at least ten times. Written as DNA, the CDR3 is TGTGCCACTTCCCACTCTGGCGGGAGGGCCTCCTACGAGCAGTACTTC. This sequence encodes CATSHSGGRASYEQYF. V is TRBV12-3 or TRBV12-4 and J is TRBJ2-7; 9 nucleotides agree with TRBD2. The CDR3 is made up of 16 amino acids. V lost 10 bases and J lost 0; bases outside the gene matches: 13.

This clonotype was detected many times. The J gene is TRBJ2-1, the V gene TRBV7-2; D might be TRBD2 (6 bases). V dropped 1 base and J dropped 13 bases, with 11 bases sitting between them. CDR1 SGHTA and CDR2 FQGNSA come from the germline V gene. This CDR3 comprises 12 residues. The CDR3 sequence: CASSLESGAQFF. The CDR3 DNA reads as TGTGCCAGCAGCTTAGAGTCGGGAGCCCAGTTCTTC.

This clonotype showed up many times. Here the CDR3 reads CASKLESGELFF. In DNA, the CDR3 is TGTGCCAGCAAACTTGAATCCGGGGAGCTGTTTTTT. The gene calls are TRBV13 and TRBJ2-2; D is unresolved. The CDR3 covers 12 residues. V was trimmed by 7 bases and J by 6 bases, leaving 9 bases between them. Germline V CDR1 and CDR2: PRHDT, FYEKMQ (reference sequence).

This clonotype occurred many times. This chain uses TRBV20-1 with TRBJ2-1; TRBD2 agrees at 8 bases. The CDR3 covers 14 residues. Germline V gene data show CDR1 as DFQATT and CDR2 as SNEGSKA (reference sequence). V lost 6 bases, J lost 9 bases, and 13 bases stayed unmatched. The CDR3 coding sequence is TGCAGTGCCAGACGGTTGCGGGAGGTTTTTGAGCAGTTCTTC. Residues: CSARRLREVFEQFF.

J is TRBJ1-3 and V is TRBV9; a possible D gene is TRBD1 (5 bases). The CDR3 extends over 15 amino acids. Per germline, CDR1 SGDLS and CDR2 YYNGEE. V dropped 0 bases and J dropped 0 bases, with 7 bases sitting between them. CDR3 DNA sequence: TGTGCCAGCAGCGTAGGAGGGGCCTCTGGAAACACCATATATTTT. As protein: CASSVGGASGNTIYF. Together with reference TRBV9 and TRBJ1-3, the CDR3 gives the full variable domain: DSGVTQTPKHLITATGQRVTLRCSPRSGDLSVYWYQQSLDQGLQFLIQYYNGEERAKGNILERFSAQQFPDLHSELNLSSLELGDSALYFCASSVGGASGNTIYFGEGSWLTVV.

CDR3 residues: CASRTGGRSYEQYF. The DNA for the CDR3 is TGTGCCAGCAGGACCGGGGGCCGGTCCTACGAGCAGTACTTC. The chain employs TRBV6-2 or TRBV6-3 and TRBJ2-7, with D perhaps being TRBD1 or TRBD2 (6 bases each). V was clipped by 6 bases and J by 1 base, with 13 bases between them. CDR1 and CDR2 (germline): MNHEY, SVGEGT. The CDR3 loop spans 14 amino acids.

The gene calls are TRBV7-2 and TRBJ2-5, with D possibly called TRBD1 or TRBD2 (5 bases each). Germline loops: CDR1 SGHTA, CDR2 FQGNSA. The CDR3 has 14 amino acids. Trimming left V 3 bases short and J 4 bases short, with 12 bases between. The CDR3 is CASSFKAGRETQYF. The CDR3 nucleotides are TGTGCCAGCAGCTTCAAAGCAGGGAGAGAGACCCAGTACTTC.

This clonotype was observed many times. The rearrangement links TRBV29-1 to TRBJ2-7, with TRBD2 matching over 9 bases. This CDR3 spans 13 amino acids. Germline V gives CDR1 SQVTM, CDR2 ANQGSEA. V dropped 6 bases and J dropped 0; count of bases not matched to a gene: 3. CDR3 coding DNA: TGCAGCGTGAGCGGGGGGCTCTCCTACGAGCAGTACTTC. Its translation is CSVSGGLSYEQYF.

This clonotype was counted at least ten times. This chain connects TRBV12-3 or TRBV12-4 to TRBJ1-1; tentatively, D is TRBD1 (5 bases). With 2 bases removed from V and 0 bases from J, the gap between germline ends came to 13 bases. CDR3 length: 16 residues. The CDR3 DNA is TGTGCCAGCAGTTTAAAGAAGGGGCCCATGAACACTGAAGCTTTCTTT. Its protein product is CASSLKKGPMNTEAFF.

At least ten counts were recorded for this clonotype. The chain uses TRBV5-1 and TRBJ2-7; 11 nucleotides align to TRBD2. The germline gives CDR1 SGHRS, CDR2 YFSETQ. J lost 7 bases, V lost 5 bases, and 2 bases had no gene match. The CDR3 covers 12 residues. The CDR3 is CASRLAGDEQYF. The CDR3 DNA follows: TGCGCCAGCAGACTAGCGGGAGATGAGCAGTACTTC. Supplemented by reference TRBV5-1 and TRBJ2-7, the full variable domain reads KAGVTQTPRYLIKTRGQQVTLSCSPISGHRSVSWYQQTPGQGLQFLFEYFSETQRNKGNFPGRFSGRQFSNSRSEMNVSTLELGDSALYLCASRLAGDEQYFGPGTRLTVT.

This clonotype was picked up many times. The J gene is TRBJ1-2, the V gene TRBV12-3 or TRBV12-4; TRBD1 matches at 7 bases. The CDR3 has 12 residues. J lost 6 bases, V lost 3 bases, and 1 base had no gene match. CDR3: CASSFRGDGYTF. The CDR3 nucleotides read TGTGCCAGCAGTTTCAGGGGGGATGGCTACACCTTC.

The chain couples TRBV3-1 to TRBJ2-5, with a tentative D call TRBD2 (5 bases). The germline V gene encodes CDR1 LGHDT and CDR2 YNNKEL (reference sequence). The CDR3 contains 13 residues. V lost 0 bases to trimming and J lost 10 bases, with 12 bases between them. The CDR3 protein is CASSQDLLGNQYF. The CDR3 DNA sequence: TGTGCCAGCAGCCAAGATCTGCTCGGGAACCAGTACTTC.

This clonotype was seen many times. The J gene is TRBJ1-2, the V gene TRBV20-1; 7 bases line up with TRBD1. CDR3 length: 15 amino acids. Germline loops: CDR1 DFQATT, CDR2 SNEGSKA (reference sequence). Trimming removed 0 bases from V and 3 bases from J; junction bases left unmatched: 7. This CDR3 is CSARDLEGGDYGYTF. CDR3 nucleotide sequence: TGCAGTGCTAGAGATTTAGAAGGGGGCGACTATGGCTACACCTTC.

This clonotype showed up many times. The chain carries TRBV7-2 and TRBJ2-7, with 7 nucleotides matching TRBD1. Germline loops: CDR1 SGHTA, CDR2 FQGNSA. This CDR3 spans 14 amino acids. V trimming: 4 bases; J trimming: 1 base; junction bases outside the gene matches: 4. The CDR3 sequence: CASSSGTASYEQYF. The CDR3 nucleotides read TGTGCCAGCAGCTCCGGGACAGCTTCCTACGAGCAGTACTTC.

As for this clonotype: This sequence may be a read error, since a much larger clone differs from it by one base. The CDR3 spells CASSLDASGTNEQFF. CDR3 DNA sequence: TGCGCCAGCAGCTTGGATGCTAGCGGGACCAATGAGCAGTTCTTC. V and J are TRBV5-1 and TRBJ2-1; 9 nucleotides agree with TRBD2. J was trimmed by 6 bases and V by 0 bases; bases with no gene match: 4. This CDR3 region has 15 residues. Germline lookup yields CDR1 SGHRS and CDR2 YFSETQ. The whole variable domain, remainder taken from reference TRBV5-1 and TRBJ2-1, is KAGVTQTPRYLIKTRGQQVTLSCSPISGHRSVSWYQQTPGQGLQFLFEYFSETQRNKGNFPGRFSGRQFSNSRSEMNVSTLELGDSALYLCASSLDASGTNEQFFGPGTRLTVL.

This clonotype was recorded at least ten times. The CDR3 nucleotides are TGCAGTGCTAGAGATTGGGCGGGAGGGTTTACAGGGGGGGACAATGAGCAGTTCTTC. This encodes CSARDWAGGFTGGDNEQFF. This chain connects TRBV20-1 to TRBJ2-1, with D perhaps TRBD2 (9 bases). The V gene's germline CDR1 is DFQATT and CDR2 SNEGSKA (reference sequence). CDR3 length: 19 amino acids. V lost 0 bases to trimming and J lost 5 bases, with 26 bases between them.

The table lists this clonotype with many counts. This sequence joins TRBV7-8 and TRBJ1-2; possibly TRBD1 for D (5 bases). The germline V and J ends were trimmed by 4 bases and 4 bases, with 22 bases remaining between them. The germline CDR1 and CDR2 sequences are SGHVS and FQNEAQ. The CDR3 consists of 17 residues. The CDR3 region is CASSSGGGGALGYGYTF. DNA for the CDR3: TGTGCCAGCAGCTCAGGTGGGGGAGGAGCCTTGGGCTATGGCTACACCTTC.

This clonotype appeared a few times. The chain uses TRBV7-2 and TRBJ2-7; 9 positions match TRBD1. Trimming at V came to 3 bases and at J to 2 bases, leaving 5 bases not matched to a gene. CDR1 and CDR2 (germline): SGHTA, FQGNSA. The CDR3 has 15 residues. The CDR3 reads CASSFNRDRAYEQYF. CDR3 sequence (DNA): TGTGCCAGCAGCTTCAACCGGGACAGGGCCTACGAGCAGTACTTC.

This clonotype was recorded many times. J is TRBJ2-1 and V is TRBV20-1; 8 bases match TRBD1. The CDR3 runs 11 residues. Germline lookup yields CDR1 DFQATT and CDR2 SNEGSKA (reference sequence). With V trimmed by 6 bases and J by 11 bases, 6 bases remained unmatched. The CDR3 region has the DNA TGCAGTGCCACCGACAGGGGTCAGCAGTTCTTC. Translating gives CSATDRGQQFF.

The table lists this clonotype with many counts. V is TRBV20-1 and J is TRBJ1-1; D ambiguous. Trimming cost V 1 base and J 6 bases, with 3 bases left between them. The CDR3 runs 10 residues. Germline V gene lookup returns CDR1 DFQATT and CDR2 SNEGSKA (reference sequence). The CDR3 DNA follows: TGCAGTGCTAGAGTACCTGAAGCTTTCTTT. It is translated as CSARVPEAFF.